This T cell receptor beta chain was recorded in a study of molecular identifiers for immune sequencing clone quantification. The study's findings and limits: In CMV-specific effectors, clones above 20 copies held over 99% of molecules; naive, under 1%. Highly expanded clone sizes could be underestimated by identical TCR molecules that share a barcode.

Construction of naive CD8 libraries employed about 18,000 to 1,000,000 sorted cells together with 10%, 30% or 50% RNA. The CDR3 has 12 residues. The germline gives CDR1 MNHEY, CDR2 SMNVEV (reference sequence). Trimming cost V 4 bases and J 4 bases, with 6 bases left between them. This clonotype ranks as medium-sized. Its antigen is not known. From the PCR reads, TCRdb called clonotypes with MiXCR, one entry per CDR3 protein. The sample shows approximately 10,000 distinct CDR3 sequences, 14% of them seen only once. Sequenced: naive CD8+ T cells from blood, with Jurkat cell RNA spiked in. Subset of the sample: FACS-sorted CD8+CD4-CCR7+CD45RA+ naive T cells. The chain combines TRBV27 with TRBJ2-3, with D unclear. This TCR came from a human donor in good health. Some libraries in this study had Jurkat cell RNA spiked in. The CDR3 DNA reads TGTGCCAGCAGTTCACTCCCAGATACGCAGTATTTT. Amino acids: CASSSLPDTQYF.